Listed here are 10 T cell receptor beta chains from one sample, sequenced in a study of TIL therapy for anti-PD-1-resistant metastatic lung cancer. This was the immunoSEQ v3 assay. Only in-frame clones appear in the TCRdb table, and some are missing; sequencing was by immunoSEQ multiplex PCR. The table has about 60,000 clones, roughly 87% seen once. Time point reported: pre-treatment sample, taken before nivolumab and TIL therapy. Material: blood, obtained at baseline. All receptors derive from a person aged 25 to 79 with non-small cell lung cancer.

J is TRBJ2-3 and V is TRBV24-1; 9 bases are shared with TRBD1. With 4 bases clipped from V and 0 bases from J, the junction kept 1 base outside the gene matches. The germline CDR1 and CDR2 sequences are KGHDR and SFDVKD. The CDR3 has 15 residues. CDR3: CATSDGQGSTDTQYF. In DNA, the CDR3 is TGTGCCACCAGTGACGGACAGGGGAGCACAGATACGCAGTATTTT.

This clone was counted only a few times. The chain uses TRBV7-6 and TRBJ2-1, with 14 nucleotides matching TRBD2. CDR3 length: 17 amino acids. The junction had 8 bases not matched to a gene; V was cut back by 4 bases and J by 6 bases. Looked up from germline, CDR1 is SGHVS and CDR2 is FNYEAQ. The CDR3 sequence: CASSSSAGTSGSNEQFF. Here the CDR3 DNA reads TGTGCCAGCAGCTCTTCGGCCGGGACTAGCGGGAGCAATGAGCAGTTCTTC.

The gene calls are TRBV6-5 and TRBJ1-5, with 7 bases lining up with TRBD1. The V gene end was trimmed by 6 bases and the J gene end by 5 bases; junction bases not matched to a gene: 4. The CDR3 loop spans 13 amino acids. CDR1 MNHEY and CDR2 SVGAGI come from the germline V gene. The CDR3 spells CASSRQGDQPQHF. CDR3 in DNA: TGTGCCAGCAGCCGACAGGGTGATCAGCCCCAGCATTTT.

This sequence joins TRBV5-4 and TRBJ2-7; 10 bases align to TRBD1. CDR3 length equals 15 residues. Per germline, CDR1 SGHNT and CDR2 YYREEE (reference sequence). Trimming took 4 bases from V and 2 from J; bases not matched to a gene: 6. This chain's CDR3 is CASSRRDRGPYEQYF. For the CDR3, the DNA is TGTGCCAGCAGCAGACGGGACAGGGGACCCTACGAGCAGTACTTC.

This clone was detected only a few times. The chain couples TRBV12-3 or TRBV12-4 to TRBJ1-5; possible D gene TRBD1, 6 bases. The V end lost 5 bases, the J end lost 5 bases, and 10 bases lay between the germline ends. There are 13 residues in the CDR3. CDR3 amino acids: CASSRQGHQPQHF. CDR3 bases: TGTGCCAGCAGTAGGCAGGGGCATCAGCCCCAGCATTTT.

This clone was observed once. This chain connects TRBV5-8 to TRBJ2-1, with a weak D call TRBD1 (6 bases). Between the trimmed V and J ends, which lost 4 bases and 4 bases, there was a span of 12 bases. The germline V gene has CDR1 SGHTS and CDR2 YDEGEE. This CDR3 spans 14 amino acids. For the CDR3, the DNA is TGTGCCAGCAGCGCCGGACAGAGATACAATGAGCAGTTCTTC. It encodes CASSAGQRYNEQFF.

This sequence joins TRBV27 and TRBJ1-2; 7 bases map to TRBD1. Germline assignment: CDR1 MNHEY and CDR2 SMNVEV (reference sequence). The trim removed 6 bases at V and 4 bases at J, leaving 5 bases unmatched. The CDR3 has 13 amino acids. CDR3 sequence: CASSKTGIYGYTF. The DNA for the CDR3 is TGTGCCAGCAGCAAGACAGGGATCTATGGCTACACCTTC.

The chain recombines TRBV6-1 with TRBJ1-5, with D maybe TRBD1 (6 bases). Deletions cut 1 base from V and 6 bases from J, with 16 bases between. Germline lookup yields CDR1 MNHNS and CDR2 SASEGT. The CDR3 spans 16 residues. The CDR3 region is CASSEEGGNRRQPQHF. DNA of the CDR3: TGTGCCAGCAGTGAAGAGGGGGGGAACAGGCGTCAGCCCCAGCATTTT.

The DNA of the CDR3 is TGTGCCAGCAGCTTAAGGGCAGGGGATAAACTGTTTTTT. Its translation is CASSLRAGDKLFF. The genes are TRBV7-6 and TRBJ1-4; tentative D call: TRBD1 (6 bases). Trimming removed 2 bases at V and 11 bases at J, with 12 bases between. The CDR3 has 13 amino acids. Germline assignment: CDR1 SGHVS and CDR2 FNYEAQ. The whole variable domain, filled in from reference TRBV7-6 and TRBJ1-4, reads GAGVSQSPRYKVTKRGQDVALRCDPISGHVSLYWYRQALGQGPEFLTYFNYEAQQDKSGLPNDRFSAERPEGSISTLTIQRTEQRDSAMYRCASSLRAGDKLFFGSGTQLSVL.

This sequence joins TRBV5-4 and TRBJ2-7; the match to TRBD1 covers 7 bases. The germline gives CDR1 SGHNT, CDR2 YYREEE (reference sequence). V lost 3 bases, J lost 2 bases, and 5 bases stayed unmatched. CDR3 length: 14 residues. The CDR3 loop reads CASSSTGDTYEQYF. The CDR3 nucleotides are TGTGCCAGCAGCTCTACAGGGGACACCTACGAGCAGTACTTC.